This entry is about one T cell receptor (beta chain). This sample was taken from a study of blood T cell repertoires in COVID-19. Study-level information: Whether acute or convalescent, the COVID-19 samples came from the United States, Italy and Spain. Sources were T cells, B-cell-depleted T cells, or PBMCs; the material itself was cDNA or gDNA.

Original methodology: Reference gene primer amplification in the assay estimated nucleated cell counts. The assay was immunoSEQ multiplex PCR, and TCRdb's table has in-frame clones only and misses some. V and J calls and clone size are given by that table; D and trimming were obtained from the DNA. The sample has approximately 170,000 clones; around 82% are singletons. The CDR3 runs 15 residues. The germline CDR1 and CDR2 sequences are MDHEN and SYDVKM. The V gene end was trimmed by 4 bases and the J gene end by 7 bases; junction bases not matched to a gene: 7. This sequence was found in a woman in her seventies who had recovered from COVID-19. The V call is TRBV28, the J call TRBJ1-4; TRBD1 matches 9 bases. Source material: peripheral blood. CDR3 coding DNA: TGTGCCAGCAGTTCCCCCACAGGGGGCGGTGAAAAACTGTTTTTT. It encodes CASSSPTGGGEKLFF.